The subject of this entry is one TCR beta chain. Its specificity is unknown. MiXCR, applied by TCRdb to the 5' RACE reads, yields one record per CDR3 protein. This table has almost 350,000 distinct CDR3 sequences, 20% to 25% appearing once. The data were taken from a study of T-cell memory formation after mild COVID-19. Study observations and caveats: Contracting clones localized mainly to CM and EM when CD4+ and mainly to EMRA when CD8+. A balance of CD4 and CD8 characterized clones contracting day 15 to 85, whereas later expanders leaned CD4+. Pre-infection memory already had some responding clones, implying cross-reactive memory joined.

The CDR3 covers 12 residues. V shed 7 bases and J shed 5 bases, with 14 bases lying between them. The germline CDR1 and CDR2 sequences are DFQATT and SNEGSKA (reference sequence). The chain links TRBV20-1 to TRBJ1-2; no firm D call. Source material: PBMCs or a T cell subset sorted from them (not recorded which). The sequence was obtained from a man aged 18-30 years who had mild COVID-19 (a few samples of this study predate the infection). Cell type and time point are not known. CDR3 coding DNA: TGCAGTGTTCCGGGCTTTAATTATGGCTACACCTTC. Its translation is CSVPGFNYGYTF.